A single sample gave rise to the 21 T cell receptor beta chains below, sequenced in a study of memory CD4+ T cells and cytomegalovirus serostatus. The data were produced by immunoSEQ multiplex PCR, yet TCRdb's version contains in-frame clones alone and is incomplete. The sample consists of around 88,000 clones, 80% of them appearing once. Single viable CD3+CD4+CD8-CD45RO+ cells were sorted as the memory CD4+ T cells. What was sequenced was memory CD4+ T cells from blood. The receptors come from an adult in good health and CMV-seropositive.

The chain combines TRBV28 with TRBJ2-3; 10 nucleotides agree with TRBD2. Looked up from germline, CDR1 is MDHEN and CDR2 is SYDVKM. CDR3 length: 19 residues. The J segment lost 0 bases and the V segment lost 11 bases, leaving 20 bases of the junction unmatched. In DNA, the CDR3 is TGTGCCCGAATACGGACAAGGGGTAAGCGGGAGGGTAGCACAGATACGCAGTATTTT. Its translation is CARIRTRGKREGSTDTQYF.

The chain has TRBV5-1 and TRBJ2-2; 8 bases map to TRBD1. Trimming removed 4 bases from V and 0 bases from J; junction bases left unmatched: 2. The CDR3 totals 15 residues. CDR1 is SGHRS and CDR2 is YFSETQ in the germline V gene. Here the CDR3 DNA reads TGCGCCAGCAGCCCACAGGGGGCGAACACCGGGGAGCTGTTTTTT. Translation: CASSPQGANTGELFF.

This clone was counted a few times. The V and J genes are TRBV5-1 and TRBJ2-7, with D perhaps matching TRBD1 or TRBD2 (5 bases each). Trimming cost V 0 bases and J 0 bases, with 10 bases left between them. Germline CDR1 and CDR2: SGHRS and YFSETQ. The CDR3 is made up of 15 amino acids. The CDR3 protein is CASSLDGAPSYEQYF. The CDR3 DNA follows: TGCGCCAGCAGCTTGGACGGGGCACCCTCCTACGAGCAGTACTTC.

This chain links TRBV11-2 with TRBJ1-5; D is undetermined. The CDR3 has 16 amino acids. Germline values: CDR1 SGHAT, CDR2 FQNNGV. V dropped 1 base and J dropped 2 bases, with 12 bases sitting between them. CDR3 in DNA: TGTGCCAGCAGCTTAGTGTTCTGGGAGGGCAATCAGCCCCAGCATTTT. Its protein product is CASSLVFWEGNQPQHF.

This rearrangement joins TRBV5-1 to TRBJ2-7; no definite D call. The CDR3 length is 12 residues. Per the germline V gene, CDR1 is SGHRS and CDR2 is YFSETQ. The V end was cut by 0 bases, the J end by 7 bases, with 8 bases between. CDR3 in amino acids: CASSLGGREQYF. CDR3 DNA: TGCGCCAGCAGCTTGGGGGGAAGGGAGCAGTACTTC.

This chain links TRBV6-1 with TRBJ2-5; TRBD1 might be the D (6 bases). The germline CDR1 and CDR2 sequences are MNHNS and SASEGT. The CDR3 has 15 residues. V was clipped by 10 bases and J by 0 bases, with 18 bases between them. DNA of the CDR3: TGTGCCACCGGACGCCCGACAGGATACCAAGAGACCCAGTACTTC. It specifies CATGRPTGYQETQYF.

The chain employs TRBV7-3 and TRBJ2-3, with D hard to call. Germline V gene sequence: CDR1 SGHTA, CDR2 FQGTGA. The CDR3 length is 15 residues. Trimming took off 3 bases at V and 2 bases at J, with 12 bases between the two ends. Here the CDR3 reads CASSFGDKYTDTQYF. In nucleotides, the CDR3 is TGTGCCAGCAGCTTTGGTGACAAATACACAGATACGCAGTATTTT.

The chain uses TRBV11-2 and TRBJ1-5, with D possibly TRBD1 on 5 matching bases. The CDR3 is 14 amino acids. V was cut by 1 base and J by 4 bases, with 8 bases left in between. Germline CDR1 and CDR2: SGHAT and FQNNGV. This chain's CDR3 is CASSLGGENQPQHF. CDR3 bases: TGTGCCAGCAGCTTAGGGGGGGAGAATCAGCCCCAGCATTTT. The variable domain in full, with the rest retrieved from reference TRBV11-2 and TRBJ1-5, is EAGVAQSPRYKIIEKRQSVAFWCNPISGHATLYWYQQILGQGPKLLIQFQNNGVVDDSQLPKDRFSAERLKGVDSTLKIQPAKLEDSAVYLCASSLGGENQPQHFGDGTRLSIL.

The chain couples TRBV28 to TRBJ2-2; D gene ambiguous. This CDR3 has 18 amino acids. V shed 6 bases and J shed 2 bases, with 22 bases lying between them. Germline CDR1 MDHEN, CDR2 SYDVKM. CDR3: CASRPPFGRMTNTGELFF. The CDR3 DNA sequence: TGTGCCAGCAGACCCCCTTTTGGCCGGATGACCAACACCGGGGAGCTGTTTTTT.

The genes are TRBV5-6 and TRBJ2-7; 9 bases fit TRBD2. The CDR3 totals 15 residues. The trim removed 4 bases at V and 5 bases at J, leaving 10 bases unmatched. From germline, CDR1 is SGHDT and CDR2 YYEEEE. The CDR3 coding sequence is TGTGCCAGCAGCCCCTCCTGGCGGGAGGGCAACGAGCAGTACTTC. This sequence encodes CASSPSWREGNEQYF.

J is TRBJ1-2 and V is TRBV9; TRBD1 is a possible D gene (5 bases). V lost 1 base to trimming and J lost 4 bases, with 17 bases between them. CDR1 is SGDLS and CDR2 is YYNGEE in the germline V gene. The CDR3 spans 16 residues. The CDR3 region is CASSVSTGGGSYGYTF. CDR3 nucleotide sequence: TGTGCCAGCAGCGTATCCACCGGGGGTGGGAGCTATGGCTACACCTTC.

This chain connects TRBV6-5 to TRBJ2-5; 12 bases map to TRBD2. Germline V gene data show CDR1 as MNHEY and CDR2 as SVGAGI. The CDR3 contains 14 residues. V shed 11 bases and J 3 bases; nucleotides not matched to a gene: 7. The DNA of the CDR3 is TGTGCCGCGAGAAGACTAGCGGGAGAAGAGACCCAGTACTTC. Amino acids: CAARRLAGEETQYF.

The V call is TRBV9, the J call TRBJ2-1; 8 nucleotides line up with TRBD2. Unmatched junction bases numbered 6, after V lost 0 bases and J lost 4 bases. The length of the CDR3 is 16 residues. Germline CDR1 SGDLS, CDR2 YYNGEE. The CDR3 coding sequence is TGTGCCAGCAGCGTAGGCCTAGCGGGTTGGTACAATGAGCAGTTCTTC. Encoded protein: CASSVGLAGWYNEQFF.

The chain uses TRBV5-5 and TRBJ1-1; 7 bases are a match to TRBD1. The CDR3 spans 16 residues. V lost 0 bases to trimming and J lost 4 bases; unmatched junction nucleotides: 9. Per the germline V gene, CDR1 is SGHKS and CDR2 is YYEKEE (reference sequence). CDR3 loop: CASSLVLTGHGTEAFF. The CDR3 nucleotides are TGTGCCAGCAGCTTGGTCCTGACAGGGCATGGCACTGAAGCTTTCTTT. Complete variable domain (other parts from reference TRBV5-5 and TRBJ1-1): DAGVTQSPTHLIKTRGQQVTLRCSPISGHKSVSWYQQVLGQGPQFIFQYYEKEERGRGNFPDRFSARQFPNYSSELNVNALLLGDSALYLCASSLVLTGHGTEAFFGQGTRLTVV.

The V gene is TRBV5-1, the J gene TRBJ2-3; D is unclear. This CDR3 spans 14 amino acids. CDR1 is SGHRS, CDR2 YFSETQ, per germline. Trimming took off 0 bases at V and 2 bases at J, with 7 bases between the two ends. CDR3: CASSLGDDTDTQYF. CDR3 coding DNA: TGCGCCAGCAGCTTGGGAGACGACACAGATACGCAGTATTTT.

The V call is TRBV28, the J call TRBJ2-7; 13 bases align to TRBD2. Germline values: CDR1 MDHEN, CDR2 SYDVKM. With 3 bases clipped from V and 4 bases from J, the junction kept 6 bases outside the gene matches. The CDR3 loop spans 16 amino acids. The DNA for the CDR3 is TGTGCCAGCAGTTTGGGGGGACTAGCGGGACTGTACGAGCAGTACTTC. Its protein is CASSLGGLAGLYEQYF.

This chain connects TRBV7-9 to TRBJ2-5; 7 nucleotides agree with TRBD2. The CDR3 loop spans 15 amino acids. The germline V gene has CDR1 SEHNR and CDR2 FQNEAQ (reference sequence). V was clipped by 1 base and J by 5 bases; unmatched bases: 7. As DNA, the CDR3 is TGTGCCAGCAGCTTAGGGGGAGGGCCAGAGGAGACCCAGTACTTC. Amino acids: CASSLGGGPEETQYF.

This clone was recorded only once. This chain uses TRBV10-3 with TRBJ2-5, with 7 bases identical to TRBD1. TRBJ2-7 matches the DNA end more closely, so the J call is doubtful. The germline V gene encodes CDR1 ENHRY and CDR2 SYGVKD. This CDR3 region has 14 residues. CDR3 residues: CAIGRQGNVYEQYF. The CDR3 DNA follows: TGTGCCATCGGGCGACAGGGCAACGTCTACGAGCAGTACTTC.

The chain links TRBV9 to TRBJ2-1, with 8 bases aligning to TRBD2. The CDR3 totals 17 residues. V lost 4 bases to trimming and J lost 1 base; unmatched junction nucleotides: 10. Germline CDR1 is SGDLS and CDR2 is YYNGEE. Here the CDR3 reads CASSPRLAGGSYNEQFF. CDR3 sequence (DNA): TGTGCCAGCAGCCCCCGTCTGGCGGGAGGATCCTACAATGAGCAGTTCTTC. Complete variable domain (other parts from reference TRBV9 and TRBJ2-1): DSGVTQTPKHLITATGQRVTLRCSPRSGDLSVYWYQQSLDQGLQFLIQYYNGEERAKGNILERFSAQQFPDLHSELNLSSLELGDSALYFCASSPRLAGGSYNEQFFGPGTRLTVL.

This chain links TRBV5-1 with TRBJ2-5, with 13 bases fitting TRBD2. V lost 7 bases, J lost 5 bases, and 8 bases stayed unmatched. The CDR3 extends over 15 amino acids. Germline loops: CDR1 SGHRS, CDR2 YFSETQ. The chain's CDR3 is CASRTSGSERETQYF. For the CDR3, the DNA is TGCGCCAGCCGGACTAGCGGGAGTGAGAGGGAGACCCAGTACTTC.

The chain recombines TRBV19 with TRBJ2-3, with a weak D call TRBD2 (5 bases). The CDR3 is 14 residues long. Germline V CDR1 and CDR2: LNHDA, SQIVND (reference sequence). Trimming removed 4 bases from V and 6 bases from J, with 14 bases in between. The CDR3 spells CASSRRGYWDTQYF. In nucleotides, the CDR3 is TGTGCCAGTAGTAGGAGAGGGTACTGGGATACGCAGTATTTT.